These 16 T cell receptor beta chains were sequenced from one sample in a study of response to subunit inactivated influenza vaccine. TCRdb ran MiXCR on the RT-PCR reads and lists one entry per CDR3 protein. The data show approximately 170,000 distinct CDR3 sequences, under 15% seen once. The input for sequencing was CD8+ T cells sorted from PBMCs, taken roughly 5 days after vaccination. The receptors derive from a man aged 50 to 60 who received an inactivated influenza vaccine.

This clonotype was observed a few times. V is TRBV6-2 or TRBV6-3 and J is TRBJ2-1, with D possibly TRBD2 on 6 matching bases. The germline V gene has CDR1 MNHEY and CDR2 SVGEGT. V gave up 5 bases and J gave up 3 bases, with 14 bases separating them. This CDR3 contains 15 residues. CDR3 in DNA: TGTGCCAGCAGTCCGGGGGACGGCTTCTACAATGAGCAGTTCTTC. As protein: CASSPGDGFYNEQFF.

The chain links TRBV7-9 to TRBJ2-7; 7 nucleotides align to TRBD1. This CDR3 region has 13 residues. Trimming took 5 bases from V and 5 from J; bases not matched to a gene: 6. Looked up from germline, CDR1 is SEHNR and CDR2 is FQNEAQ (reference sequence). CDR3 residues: CASSGDRDHEQYF. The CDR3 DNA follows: TGTGCCAGCAGCGGCGACAGGGACCACGAGCAGTACTTC.

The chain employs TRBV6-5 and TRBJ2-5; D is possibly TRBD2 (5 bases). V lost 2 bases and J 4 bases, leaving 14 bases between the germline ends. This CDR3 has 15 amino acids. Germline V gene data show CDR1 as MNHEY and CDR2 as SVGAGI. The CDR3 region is CASSYMGEGRETQYF. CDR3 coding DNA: TGTGCCAGCAGTTACATGGGTGAGGGTCGAGAGACCCAGTACTTC.

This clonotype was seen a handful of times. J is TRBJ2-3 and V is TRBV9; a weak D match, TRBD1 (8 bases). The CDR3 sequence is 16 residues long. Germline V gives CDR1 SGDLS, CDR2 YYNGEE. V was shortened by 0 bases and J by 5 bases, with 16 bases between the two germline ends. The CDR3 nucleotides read TGTGCCAGCAGCGTAGGGGAAAGCGGGACAGGAGATACGCAGTATTTT. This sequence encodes CASSVGESGTGDTQYF.

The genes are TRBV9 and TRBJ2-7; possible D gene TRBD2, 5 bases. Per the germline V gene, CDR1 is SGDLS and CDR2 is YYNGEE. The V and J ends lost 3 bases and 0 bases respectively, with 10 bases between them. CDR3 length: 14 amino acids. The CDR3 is CASSAGVSSYEQYF. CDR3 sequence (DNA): TGTGCCAGCAGCGCCGGGGTAAGCTCCTACGAGCAGTACTTC.

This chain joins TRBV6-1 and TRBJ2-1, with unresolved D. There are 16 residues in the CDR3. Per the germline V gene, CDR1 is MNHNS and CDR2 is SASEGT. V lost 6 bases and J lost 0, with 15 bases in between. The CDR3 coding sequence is TGTGCCAGCAGCCCCATCAGTTACAACTCCTACAATGAGCAGTTCTTC. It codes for CASSPISYNSYNEQFF.

In DNA form, the CDR3 reads TGCGCCAGCAGCCATGGGAGAGGGACTAGCGGGGGGGCCGAGTACAATGAGCAGTTCTTC. This translates into CASSHGRGTSGGAEYNEQFF. The genes are TRBV4-1 and TRBJ2-1, with 16 bases aligning to TRBD2. CDR3 length: 20 residues. Germline CDR1 reads MGHRA; CDR2 reads YSYEKL. Trimming took 3 bases from V and 4 from J; bases not matched to a gene: 12.

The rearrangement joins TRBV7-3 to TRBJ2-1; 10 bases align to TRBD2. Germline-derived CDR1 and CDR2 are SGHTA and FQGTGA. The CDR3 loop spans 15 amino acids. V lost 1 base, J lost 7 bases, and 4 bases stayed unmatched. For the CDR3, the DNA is TGTGCCAGCAGCTTAATCCTAGCGGGAGCAAATGAGCAGTTCTTC. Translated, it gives CASSLILAGANEQFF.

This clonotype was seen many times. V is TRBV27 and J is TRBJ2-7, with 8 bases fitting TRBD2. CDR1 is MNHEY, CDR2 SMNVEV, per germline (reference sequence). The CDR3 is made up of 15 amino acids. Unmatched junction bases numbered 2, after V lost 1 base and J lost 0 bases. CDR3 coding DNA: TGTGCCAGCAGTTTATTTAGCGGGGTCTCCTACGAGCAGTACTTC. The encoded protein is CASSLFSGVSYEQYF.

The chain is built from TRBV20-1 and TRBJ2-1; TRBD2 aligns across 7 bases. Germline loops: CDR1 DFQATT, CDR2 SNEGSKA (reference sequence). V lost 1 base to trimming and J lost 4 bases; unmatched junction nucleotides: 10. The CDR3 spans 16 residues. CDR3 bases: TGCAGTGCTAGAGGAAGACTAGCATCTTCATACAATGAGCAGTTCTTC. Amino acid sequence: CSARGRLASSYNEQFF.

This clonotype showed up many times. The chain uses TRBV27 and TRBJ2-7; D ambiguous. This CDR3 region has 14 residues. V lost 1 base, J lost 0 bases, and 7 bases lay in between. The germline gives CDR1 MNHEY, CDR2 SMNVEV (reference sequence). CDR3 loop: CASSLYRNSYEQYF. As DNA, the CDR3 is TGTGCCAGCAGTTTATATAGAAACTCCTACGAGCAGTACTTC.

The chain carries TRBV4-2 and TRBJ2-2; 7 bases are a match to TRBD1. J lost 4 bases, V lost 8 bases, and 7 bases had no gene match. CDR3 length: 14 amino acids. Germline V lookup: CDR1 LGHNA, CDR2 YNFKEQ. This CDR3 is CASGPGTATGELFF. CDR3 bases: TGTGCCAGCGGCCCGGGGACAGCCACCGGGGAGCTGTTTTTT.

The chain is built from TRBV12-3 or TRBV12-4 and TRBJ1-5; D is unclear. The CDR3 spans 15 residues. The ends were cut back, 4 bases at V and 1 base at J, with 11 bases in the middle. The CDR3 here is CASSYLLDSNQPQHF. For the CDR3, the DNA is TGTGCCAGCAGTTACCTTTTGGACAGCAATCAGCCCCAGCATTTT.

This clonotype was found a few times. The CDR3 sequence: CASSFGLRGPREQYF. The CDR3 region has the DNA TGTGCCAGCAGCTTTGGATTGAGGGGGCCGAGGGAGCAGTACTTC. The chain has TRBV5-5 and TRBJ2-7, with 7 bases matching TRBD1. Germline V CDR1 and CDR2: SGHKS, YYEKEE (reference sequence). The CDR3 is made up of 15 amino acids. Germline trimming cut 2 bases from V and 7 bases from J; bases unmatched to any gene: 12.

The CDR3 sequence: CASSPPYGTAYSDTQYF. CDR3 DNA: TGTGCCAGCAGTCCCCCGTATGGGACAGCCTATTCAGATACGCAGTATTTT. The rearrangement links TRBV28 to TRBJ2-3; 7 nucleotides line up with TRBD1. From germline, CDR1 is MDHEN and CDR2 SYDVKM. V lost 5 bases, J lost 4 bases, and 15 bases stayed unmatched. The CDR3 is 17 residues long.

Here the CDR3 reads CASSTVGTVYNEQFF. The CDR3 coding sequence is TGTGCCAGCAGCACAGTGGGGACAGTTTACAATGAGCAGTTCTTC. This chain uses TRBV7-9 with TRBJ2-1, with 7 nucleotides matching TRBD1. Germline V lookup: CDR1 SEHNR, CDR2 FQNEAQ (reference sequence). Trimming cost V 5 bases and J 4 bases; bases outside gene matches: 8. This CDR3 has 15 residues.